The T cell receptor beta chain under discussion was sequenced for a study of cytomegalovirus exposure and HLA in healthy donors. Study-level information: Genotyping of roughly 400 donors showed that roughly 83% belonged to the Caucasian-associated ancestry cluster.

Study-wide findings and caveats: Most likely, a cluster of highly shared sequence variants arose as a sequencing artifact.

Points on this clone: The antigen is undetermined.

Germline lookup yields CDR1 SQVTM and CDR2 ANQGSEA. The V and J ends lost 6 bases and 12 bases respectively, with 16 bases between them. The CDR3 is made up of 11 amino acids. The PCR ran on 60 Vbeta and 13 Jbeta primers. This table comes from immunoSEQ multiplex PCR, and its TCRdb copy is limited to in-frame clones, with some not included. The sample holds roughly 190,000 clones, roughly 80% seen once. This sequence was found in a man aged 35 to 55 in good health and CMV-seropositive. The source material was PBMCs. The rearrangement uses TRBV29-1 and TRBJ2-3; no clear D. The CDR3 bases are TGCAGCGTCGGTTACAGCCGGCTCCAGTATTTT. Its protein is CSVGYSRLQYF.